The present T cell receptor (beta chain) was sequenced within a study of cytomegalovirus exposure and HLA in healthy donors. The study, taken as a whole, reports: A later analysis reported that several of the most significant clusters appeared to be linked to common viral pathogens, among them Epstein-Barr virus. Whilst most TCR sequences proved rare, a subset of public TCRs occurred across many donors. Some V segments could not be told apart, so they were left out, TRBV6-2 and TRBV6-3 among them.

This CDR3 region has 15 residues. Germline V gene lookup returns CDR1 MNHNY and CDR2 SVGAGI (reference sequence). V was clipped by 7 bases and J by 0 bases, with 15 bases between them. Vbeta (60) and Jbeta (13) primers were used in the PCR. Only in-frame clones appear in the TCRdb table, and some are missing; sequencing was by immunoSEQ multiplex PCR. The sample consists of about 82,000 clones, around 66% of them appearing once. A word on this clone: Its antigen is unknown.

The specimen was PBMCs. The J gene is TRBJ1-2, the V gene TRBV6-6; D is uncertain. The origin of this receptor is a woman aged 40 to 50 in good health and CMV-seropositive. CDR3 in amino acids: CASTVPSPPNYGYTF. The CDR3 nucleotides read TGTGCCAGCACCGTCCCGAGTCCGCCTAACTATGGCTACACCTTC.